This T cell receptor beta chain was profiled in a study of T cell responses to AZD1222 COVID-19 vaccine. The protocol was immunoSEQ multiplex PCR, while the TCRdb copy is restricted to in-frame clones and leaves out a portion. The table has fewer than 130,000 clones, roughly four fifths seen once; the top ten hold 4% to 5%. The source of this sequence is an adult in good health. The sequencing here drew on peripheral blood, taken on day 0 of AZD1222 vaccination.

The DNA for the CDR3 is TGTGCCAGCAGCAAAGCGGGGCGGGCGACTCTCTATGGCTACACCTTC. It is translated as CASSKAGRATLYGYTF. The V call is TRBV21-1, the J call TRBJ1-2. TRBV21-1 is a recognized pseudogene. This CDR3 spans 16 amino acids.